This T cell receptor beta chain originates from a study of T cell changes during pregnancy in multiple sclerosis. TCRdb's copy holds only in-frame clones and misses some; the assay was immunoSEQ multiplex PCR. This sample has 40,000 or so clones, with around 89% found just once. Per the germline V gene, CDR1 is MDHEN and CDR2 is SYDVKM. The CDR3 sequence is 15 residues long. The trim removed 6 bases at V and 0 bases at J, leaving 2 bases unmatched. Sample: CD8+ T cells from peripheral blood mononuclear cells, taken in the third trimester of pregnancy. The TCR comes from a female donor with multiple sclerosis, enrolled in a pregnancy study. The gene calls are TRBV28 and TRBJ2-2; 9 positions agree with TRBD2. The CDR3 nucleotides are TGTGCCAGCAGGACTAGCGGAACGAACACCGGGGAGCTGTTTTTT. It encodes CASRTSGTNTGELFF.